This T cell receptor (beta chain) derives from a study of patients and donors after allogeneic stem cell transplantation. This clonotype was observed a handful of times. From germline, CDR1 is SGHTA and CDR2 FQGNSA. The CDR3 loop spans 14 amino acids. Trimming removed 0 bases at V and 8 bases at J, with 11 bases between. A single record per CDR3 protein comes from TCRdb applying MiXCR to the RT-PCR reads. The repertoire holds some 200,000 distinct CDR3 sequences, with around two fifths as singletons. The chain links TRBV7-2 to TRBJ2-1; tentative D call: TRBD1 (5 bases). The clonotype was recovered from a human donor who was either an allogeneic HSCT recipient or a stem cell or donor lymphocyte infusion donor (not recorded which). It is not recorded whose cells these are; they may come from a transplant donor. The sequencing input was blood, either unsorted or a sorted T cell fraction (not recorded which). The CDR3 DNA reads as TGTGCCAGCAGCTTAGCGGGGCAGATCGATGAGCAGTTCTTC. Its protein is CASSLAGQIDEQFF.